Listed here is a single T cell receptor beta chain. This clonotype was recorded a few times. Its antigen is unknown. No base quality information exists; no much larger clone differs at one position. TCR beta CDR3 regions were amplified from RNA transcripts. The TCR CDR3 was subjected to a first round of RT-PCR using the HTBI primer set and the Qiagen OneStep RT-PCR kit. Libraries were constructed in a second round of multiplex PCR, after which size selection and purification were carried out. Libraries were sequenced paired-end with 100 bp reads on an Illumina HiSeq2000. Concerning the study's data processing: Raw data were processed with SOAPnuke, discarding reads with adapters, uncalled bases, mean Phred below 15, or no exact constant-primer or identifier match. COPE v1.2.5 was used to merge the high-quality paired reads, and each unique nucleotide sequence was defined as a clonotype. MiTCR v1.1 was used to align clonotypes to the IMGT TRBV, TRBD and TRBJ reference segments. The analysis was restricted to V-J combinations with a frequency above 0.0001, which together covered about 99% of the repertoires. The TCS score was defined as the ratio of F50 (clonal expansion) to E x V (chaos), calculated using BLOSUM62-based TCRdist between CDR3 peptides within each V-J. Welch's t-statistics and random forest reduced roughly 500 V-J features to around 14, which were used in a naive Bayes classifier (R e1071). The raw public reads went through TCRdb reprocessing: fastp at Q25, MiXCR clone calling, in-frame beta chains kept. Rows with a matching CDR3 protein are joined into one entry that keeps the most common DNA and genes. The V and J calls and clone size come from TCRdb's table, not from the authors' own analysis. The table for this sample lists some 600,000 distinct CDR3 sequences; about 43% of them were counted only once. The ten top clones hold 8.2% of the sample.

This sample was taken from a study of T cells in Graves' hyperthyroidism and ophthalmopathy (dated by TCRdb to between 2018 and 2021). Some background on the complete study: To identify distinguishing TCR V-J signatures, a discovery cohort of 90 to 100 patients was used, comprising some 45 with Graves' ophthalmopathy and under 60 with stable Graves' hyperthyroidism. Prospective prediction of ophthalmopathy was tested in an independent validation cohort consisting of roughly 20 hyperthyroidism patients and 15 to 17 patients who later progressed to ophthalmopathy. The roughly 91 discovery patients were randomly divided into training and test sets at a 7:3 ratio. The study also compared thyroid tissue and blood T-cell repertoires from 6 or 7 Graves' hyperthyroidism patients. Once sampling was done, hyperthyroidism patients were given methimazole at a starting dose of 30 mg daily, whereas ophthalmopathy patients were given high-dose intravenous methylprednisolone. TCR Vbeta CDR3 sequencing of 135 peripheral blood samples (43 ophthalmopathy, 75 or so hyperthyroidism and some 17 progressor patients) is reported in the paper. Study-wide conclusions, independent of this receptor: A 13 V-J signature model separated ophthalmopathy from stable hyperthyroidism, with 87.88% sensitivity and about 81% specificity in cross-validation and 80%/75% in testing. Sample size was not statistically predetermined, and blinding of investigators to group allocation was not performed. Most expanded thyroid clonotypes (frequency above 0.001) were also detected in blood, a finding suggesting that blood repertoires may reflect thyroid immune responses. In validation, the model predicted progression to ophthalmopathy with around 71% sensitivity and around 72% specificity, a median of around 6.6 months before onset.

Graves' hyperthyroidism was defined as stable when no progression to ophthalmopathy occurred over 18 months of follow-up. The hyperthyroidism patients were between 18 and 65 years old and newly diagnosed, with a disease duration of less than 2 months. Exclusion was applied to patients with uncontrolled infections, other autoimmune diseases, pregnancy or lactation. Diagnoses relied on clinical symptoms, serum thyroxine and TRAb, thyroid ultrasound and orbital computed tomography. Total RNA was extracted with Trizol reagent, and quality was checked on an Agilent 2100 Bioanalyzer. This clonotype originated in a woman between 18 and 29 years old with Graves' hyperthyroidism. Donor details come from another sample of the same person, matched by shared clones. The sample consisted of peripheral blood or thyroid tissue (not recorded which).

The bases are TGTGCCAGCAGTTTAAGCCTAGCGGGAGAAGAGACCCAGTACTTC. This translates into CASSLSLAGEETQYF. The chain uses TRBV12-3 or TRBV12-4 and TRBJ2-5; 10 bases in the junction line up with TRBD2. Trimming removed 2 bases from V and 3 bases from J; the gene matches leave 3 bases unexplained. Its CDR3 holds 15 amino acids, cysteine through phenylalanine. Left in the record is the CDR3 DNA by itself, 45 bases read in frame from the first base.